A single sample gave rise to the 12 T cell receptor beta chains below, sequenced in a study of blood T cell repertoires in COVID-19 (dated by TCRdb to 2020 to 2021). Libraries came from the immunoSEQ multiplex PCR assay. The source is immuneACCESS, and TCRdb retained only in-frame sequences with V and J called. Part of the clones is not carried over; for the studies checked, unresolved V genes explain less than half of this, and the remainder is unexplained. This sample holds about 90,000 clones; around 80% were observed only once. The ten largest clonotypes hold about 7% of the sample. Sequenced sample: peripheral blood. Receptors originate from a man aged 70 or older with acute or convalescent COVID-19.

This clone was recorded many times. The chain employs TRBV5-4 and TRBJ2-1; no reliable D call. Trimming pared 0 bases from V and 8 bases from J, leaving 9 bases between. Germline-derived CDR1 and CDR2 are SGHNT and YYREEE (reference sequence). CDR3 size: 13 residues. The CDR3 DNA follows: TGTGCCAGCAGCTTGGTTGGGCTCGATGAGCAGTTCTTC. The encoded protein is CASSLVGLDEQFF.

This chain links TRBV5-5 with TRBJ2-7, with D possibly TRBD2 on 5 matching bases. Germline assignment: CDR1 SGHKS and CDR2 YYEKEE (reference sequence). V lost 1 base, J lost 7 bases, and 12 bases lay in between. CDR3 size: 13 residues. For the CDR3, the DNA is TGTGCCAGCAGCTTGTGGCCTAGAGGGGAGCAGTACGTC. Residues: CASSLWPRGEQYV.

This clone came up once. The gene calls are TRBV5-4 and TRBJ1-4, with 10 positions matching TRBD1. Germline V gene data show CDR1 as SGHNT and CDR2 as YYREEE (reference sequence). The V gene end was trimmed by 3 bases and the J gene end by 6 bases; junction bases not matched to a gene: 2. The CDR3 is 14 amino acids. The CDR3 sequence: CASSWTGGHEKLFF. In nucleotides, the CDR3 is TGTGCCAGCAGCTGGACAGGGGGACATGAAAAACTGTTTTTT.

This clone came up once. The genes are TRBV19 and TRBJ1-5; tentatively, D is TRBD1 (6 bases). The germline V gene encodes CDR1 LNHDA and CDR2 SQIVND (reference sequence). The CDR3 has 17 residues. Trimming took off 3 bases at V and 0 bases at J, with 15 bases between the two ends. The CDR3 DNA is TGTGCCAGTAGTATGGGGGGGGGCGACTATAGCAATCAGCCCCAGCATTTT. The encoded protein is CASSMGGGDYSNQPQHF.

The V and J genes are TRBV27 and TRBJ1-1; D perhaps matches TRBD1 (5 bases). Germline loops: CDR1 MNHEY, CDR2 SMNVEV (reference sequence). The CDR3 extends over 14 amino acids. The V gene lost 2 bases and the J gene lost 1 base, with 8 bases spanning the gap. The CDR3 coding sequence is TGTGCCAGCAGTTTAGGGGGGACGAACACTGAAGCTTTCTTT. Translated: CASSLGGTNTEAFF.

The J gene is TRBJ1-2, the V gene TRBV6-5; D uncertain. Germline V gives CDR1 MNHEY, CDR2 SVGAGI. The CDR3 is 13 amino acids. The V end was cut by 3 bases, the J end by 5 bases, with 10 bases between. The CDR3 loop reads CASSYGENYGYTF. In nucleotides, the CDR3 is TGTGCCAGCAGTTATGGGGAGAATTATGGCTACACCTTC.

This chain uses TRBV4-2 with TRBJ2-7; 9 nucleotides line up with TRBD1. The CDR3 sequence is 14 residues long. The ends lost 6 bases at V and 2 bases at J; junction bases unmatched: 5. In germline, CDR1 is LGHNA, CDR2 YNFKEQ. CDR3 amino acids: CASSLGTGTYEQYF. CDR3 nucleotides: TGTGCCAGCAGTCTCGGGACAGGGACCTACGAGCAGTACTTC.

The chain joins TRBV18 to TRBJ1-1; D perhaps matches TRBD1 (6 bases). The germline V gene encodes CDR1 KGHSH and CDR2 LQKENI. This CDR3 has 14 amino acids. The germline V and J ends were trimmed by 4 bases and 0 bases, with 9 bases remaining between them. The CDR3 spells CASSLGQMNTEAFF. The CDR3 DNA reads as TGTGCCAGCTCACTTGGACAGATGAACACTGAAGCTTTCTTT.

In nucleotides, the CDR3 is TGTGCCAGCAGCCCGGGACAGGCAACTTCCAACTATGGCTACACCTTC. It codes for CASSPGQATSNYGYTF. The genes are TRBV28 and TRBJ1-2; 8 bases line up with TRBD1. Germline V CDR1 and CDR2: MDHEN, SYDVKM. CDR3 size: 16 residues. V shed 6 bases and J 2 bases; nucleotides not matched to a gene: 11.

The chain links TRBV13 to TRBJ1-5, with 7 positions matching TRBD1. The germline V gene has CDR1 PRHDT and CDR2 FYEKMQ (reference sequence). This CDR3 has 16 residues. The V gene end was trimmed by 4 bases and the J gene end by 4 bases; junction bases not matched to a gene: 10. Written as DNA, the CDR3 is TGTGCCAGCAGCTCCAGGGAAGGGGGCCCGAATCAGCCCCAGCATTTT. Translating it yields CASSSREGGPNQPQHF.

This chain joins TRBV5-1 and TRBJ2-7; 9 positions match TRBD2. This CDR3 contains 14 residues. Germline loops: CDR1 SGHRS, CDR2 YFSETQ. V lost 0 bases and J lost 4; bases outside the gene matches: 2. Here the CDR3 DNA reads TGCGCCAGCAGCTTGGAGCGGGGGGCTTACGAGCAGTACTTC. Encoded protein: CASSLERGAYEQYF.

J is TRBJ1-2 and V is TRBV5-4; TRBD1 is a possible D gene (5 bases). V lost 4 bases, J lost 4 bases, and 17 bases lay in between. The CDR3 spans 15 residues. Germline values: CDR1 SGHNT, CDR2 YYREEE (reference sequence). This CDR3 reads CASSVGLSNGYGYTF. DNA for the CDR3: TGTGCCAGCAGCGTGGGACTTTCGAATGGCTATGGCTACACCTTC.